Each of the 32 T cell receptor beta chains below was sequenced from the same sample in a study of identifying expanded T cells in peripheral blood. The protocol was immunoSEQ multiplex PCR, while the TCRdb copy is restricted to in-frame clones and leaves out a portion. The data contain around 82,000 clones, 84% of them singletons. Input material: blood. The receptors come from a person between 18 and 75 years old in good health.

V usage is TRBV2 and J usage is TRBJ2-7; TRBD1 might be the D (5 bases). Germline V gives CDR1 SNHLY, CDR2 FYNNEI. The V and J ends lost 2 bases and 6 bases respectively, with 14 bases between them. The CDR3 has 14 residues. This CDR3 reads CASSESRLGLEQYF. The CDR3 DNA reads TGTGCCAGCAGTGAATCCAGGTTGGGGCTCGAGCAGTACTTC.

The V gene is TRBV25-1, the J gene TRBJ1-5; D remains ambiguous. The CDR3 extends over 13 amino acids. With 2 bases removed from V and 5 bases from J, the gap between germline ends came to 7 bases. Germline lookup yields CDR1 MGHDK and CDR2 SYGVNS. The CDR3 bases are TGTGCCAGCAGTGAAGGGCCTCATCAGCCCCAGCATTTT. Its translation is CASSEGPHQPQHF.

V usage is TRBV28 and J usage is TRBJ2-5, with D uncertain. CDR1 MDHEN and CDR2 SYDVKM come from the germline V gene. CDR3 size: 17 residues. Trimming removed 6 bases from V and 2 bases from J, with 22 bases in between. The CDR3 sequence is CASRTPHIANQQETQYF. The CDR3 nucleotides are TGTGCCAGCAGGACGCCCCACATCGCTAATCAGCAAGAGACCCAGTACTTC.

The genes are TRBV15 and TRBJ2-7, with 8 bases lining up with TRBD1. With 0 bases clipped from V and 7 bases from J, the junction kept 14 bases outside the gene matches. The CDR3 has 17 residues. CDR1 and CDR2 (germline): LNHNV, YYDKDF (reference sequence). The CDR3 nucleotides read TGTGCCACCAGCAGAGATCTGCAGGGGGCGTCAGCTAAGGAGCAGTACTTC. This codes for CATSRDLQGASAKEQYF.

J is TRBJ1-2 and V is TRBV7-9, with D possibly being TRBD1 (6 bases). Trimming removed 3 bases at V and 8 bases at J, with 16 bases between. The CDR3 covers 14 residues. Germline CDR1 and CDR2: SEHNR and FQNEAQ (reference sequence). CDR3 in amino acids: CASSFFLDSTGYTF. The DNA for the CDR3 is TGTGCCAGCAGCTTCTTTTTGGACAGTACCGGCTACACCTTC.

The chain uses TRBV9 and TRBJ2-5; 7 bases agree with TRBD1. V shed 3 bases and J 5 bases; nucleotides not matched to a gene: 7. The CDR3 has 14 residues. Germline loops: CDR1 SGDLS, CDR2 YYNGEE. The CDR3 loop reads CASSGGQIGETQYF. The CDR3 DNA reads TGTGCCAGCAGCGGGGGACAGATTGGGGAGACCCAGTACTTC.

CDR3 loop: CASERGGTDTQYF. The DNA of the CDR3 is TGTGCCAGTGAGCGGGGAGGTACAGATACGCAGTATTTT. This chain links TRBV19 with TRBJ2-3; 7 nucleotides line up with TRBD2. The CDR3 spans 13 residues. Trimming cost V 8 bases and J 3 bases; bases outside gene matches: 5. Looked up from germline, CDR1 is LNHDA and CDR2 is SQIVND (reference sequence).

V gene TRBV29-1 combines with J gene TRBJ2-3; D is perhaps TRBD1 (6 bases). The CDR3 consists of 14 residues. Trimming removed 4 bases at V and 2 bases at J, with 13 bases between. CDR1 is SQVTM and CDR2 is ANQGSEA in the germline V gene. The CDR3 here is CSVVQGKYTDTQYF. The DNA of the CDR3 is TGCAGCGTTGTACAGGGAAAGTACACAGATACGCAGTATTTT.

The table lists this clone with a few counts. The CDR3 DNA sequence: TGTGCCAGCAGTGAAGTGGGCTTTAAGGGGGAGACCCAGTACTTC. Amino acid sequence: CASSEVGFKGETQYF. V and J are TRBV2 and TRBJ2-5; possibly TRBD1 for D (5 bases). The V and J ends lost 1 base and 5 bases respectively, with 14 bases between them. The germline V gene has CDR1 SNHLY and CDR2 FYNNEI. The length of the CDR3 is 15 residues.

V usage is TRBV5-4 and J usage is TRBJ2-2; no clear D. Germline-derived CDR1 and CDR2 are SGHNT and YYREEE (reference sequence). This CDR3 has 15 amino acids. V was pared by 0 bases and J by 0 bases, with 6 bases between. The CDR3 sequence is CASSLDVTNTGELFF. The CDR3 bases are TGTGCCAGCAGCTTGGACGTAACGAACACCGGGGAGCTGTTTTTT.

The chain uses TRBV30 and TRBJ1-4; tentatively, D is TRBD1 (6 bases). The CDR3 covers 13 residues. V was trimmed by 0 bases and J by 5 bases, leaving 7 bases between them. Germline CDR1 is GTSNPN and CDR2 is SVGIG (reference sequence). The CDR3, as DNA: TGTGCCTGGAGTGTACAGGGAAATGAAAAACTGTTTTTT. As protein: CAWSVQGNEKLFF.

The J gene is TRBJ2-2, the V gene TRBV4-1; possibly TRBD2 for D (6 bases). Trimming removed 1 base from V and 6 bases from J, with 18 bases in between. This CDR3 contains 17 residues. Germline V gene data show CDR1 as MGHRA and CDR2 as YSYEKL. The CDR3 bases are TGCGCCAGCAGCCAAGCCCTAGCGCGGCGTTTGGCCGGGGAGCTGTTTTTT. Protein: CASSQALARRLAGELFF.

In this sample, this clone turned up once. The CDR3 protein is CASSRAGDGPYEQYF. CDR3 nucleotide sequence: TGCGCCAGCAGCCGGGCGGGGGACGGACCCTACGAGCAGTACTTC. This sequence joins TRBV4-1 and TRBJ2-7, with TRBD2 identical over 7 bases. The V and J ends lost 4 bases and 2 bases, in that order; junction bases with no gene match: 8. Germline V CDR1 and CDR2: MGHRA, YSYEKL. The CDR3 is 15 amino acids.

The V and J genes are TRBV14 and TRBJ2-2, with D tentatively TRBD1 (6 bases). CDR3 size: 15 residues. Germline-derived CDR1 and CDR2 are SGHDN and FVKESK. V was trimmed by 1 base and J by 6 bases, leaving 12 bases between them. The CDR3 nucleotides read TGTGCCAGCAGCCAAGCGTGGACAGCCTCCGGGGAGCTGTTTTTT. Protein sequence: CASSQAWTASGELFF.

The chain carries TRBV18 and TRBJ2-7; D not certain. The CDR3 extends over 16 amino acids. Germline V gene sequence: CDR1 KGHSH, CDR2 LQKENI. The ends were cut back, 0 bases at V and 0 bases at J, with 12 bases in the middle. CDR3 region: CASSPPGIGGSYEQYF. The CDR3 bases are TGTGCCAGCTCACCACCGGGTATTGGCGGCTCCTACGAGCAGTACTTC.

The chain uses TRBV7-2 and TRBJ2-1; 9 bases match TRBD2. Germline lookup yields CDR1 SGHTA and CDR2 FQGNSA. The CDR3 loop spans 15 amino acids. With V trimmed by 8 bases and J by 8 bases, 13 bases remained unmatched. CDR3 DNA sequence: TGTGCCAGCTCAAATCAGGCGGGAGGGCTTGATGAGCAGTTCTTC. This sequence encodes CASSNQAGGLDEQFF.

The chain is built from TRBV5-1 and TRBJ2-1; 7 bases are shared with TRBD1. CDR3 length: 15 amino acids. The V and J ends lost 4 bases and 9 bases, in that order; junction bases with no gene match: 13. Germline CDR1 reads SGHRS; CDR2 reads YFSETQ. The CDR3 spells CASSDWTGEFREQFF. The CDR3 DNA is TGCGCCAGCAGCGACTGGACAGGTGAATTTCGTGAGCAGTTCTTC.

The chain recombines TRBV19 with TRBJ2-7; D is possibly TRBD2 (6 bases). The germline V and J ends were trimmed by 5 bases and 2 bases, with 25 bases remaining between them. Germline assignment: CDR1 LNHDA and CDR2 SQIVND (reference sequence). This CDR3 has 18 amino acids. CDR3 amino acids: CASSSRITDYNSPYEQYF. CDR3 nucleotide sequence: TGTGCCAGTAGTTCTCGAATAACGGACTATAATTCCCCCTACGAGCAGTACTTC.

The table lists this clone with a few counts. The genes are TRBV30 and TRBJ1-5; D call uncertain. Trimming removed 2 bases at V and 3 bases at J, with 5 bases between. The germline CDR1 and CDR2 sequences are GTSNPN and SVGIG (reference sequence). This CDR3 is built from 12 residues. CDR3 sequence: CAWSRPNQPQHF. The DNA of the CDR3 is TGTGCCTGGAGTCGGCCCAATCAGCCCCAGCATTTT.

This chain links TRBV18 with TRBJ2-2; D possibly corresponds to TRBD2 (6 bases). Germline V gene data show CDR1 as KGHSH and CDR2 as LQKENI. V was pared by 4 bases and J by 7 bases, with 13 bases between. There are 14 residues in the CDR3. The CDR3: CASSLEGTVGELFF. The CDR3 DNA is TGTGCCAGCTCACTGGAGGGTACCGTCGGGGAGCTGTTTTTT.

This chain uses TRBV5-4 with TRBJ2-2; 8 nucleotides line up with TRBD1. This CDR3 is built from 13 residues. J gave up 7 bases and V 4 bases, and 3 bases lay outside the gene matches. Germline CDR1 SGHNT, CDR2 YYREEE (reference sequence). Written as DNA, the CDR3 is TGTGCCAGCAGCCAGGACAGGGTCGGGGAGCTGTTTTTT. Its protein is CASSQDRVGELFF. Full variable domain (rest looked up from reference TRBV5-4 and TRBJ2-2): ETGVTQSPTHLIKTRGQQVTLRCSSQSGHNTVSWYQQALGQGPQFIFQYYREEENGRGNFPPRFSGLQFPNYSSELNVNALELDDSALYLCASSQDRVGELFFGEGSRLTVL.

This chain links TRBV5-4 with TRBJ2-3; 8 positions agree with TRBD2. Germline lookup yields CDR1 SGHNT and CDR2 YYREEE (reference sequence). The V gene end was trimmed by 10 bases and the J gene end by 5 bases; junction bases not matched to a gene: 6. CDR3 length: 12 amino acids. This chain's CDR3 is CAGGGIRDTQYF. CDR3 DNA sequence: TGTGCCGGCGGGGGGATTAGAGATACGCAGTATTTT.

This clone has only one observation. The chain links TRBV4-2 to TRBJ1-2; 9 bases map to TRBD1. Germline V gene sequence: CDR1 LGHNA, CDR2 YNFKEQ. The CDR3 runs 16 residues. V was pared by 0 bases and J by 4 bases, with 6 bases of the junction left unmatched. This CDR3 reads CASSQEDRGYFYGYTF. The CDR3 DNA reads TGTGCCAGCAGCCAAGAGGACAGGGGCTACTTCTATGGCTACACCTTC.

A word on this clone: One end of the junction fails to match germline, which may point to a read error. The chain is built from TRBV7-7 and TRBJ2-2; D might be TRBD2 (6 bases). Germline V gene data show CDR1 as SSHAT and CDR2 as FNYEAQ (reference sequence). CDR3 length: 15 residues. CDR3 sequence: CASSLGAGNTGELFF. DNA for the CDR3: TGTGCTAGCAGCTTAGGAGCGGGGAACACCGGGGAGCTGTTTTTT.

V gene TRBV13 combines with J gene TRBJ2-7; 7 nucleotides agree with TRBD2. The CDR3 runs 15 residues. Trimming at V came to 2 bases and at J to 4 bases, leaving 8 bases not matched to a gene. CDR1 is PRHDT and CDR2 is FYEKMQ in the germline V gene (reference sequence). CDR3 region: CASSLKGGSLYEQYF. DNA for the CDR3: TGTGCCAGCAGCTTAAAGGGCGGGAGTTTGTACGAGCAGTACTTC. The full variable domain, in which reference TRBV13 and TRBJ2-7 provide the parts outside the CDR3, is AAGVIQSPRHLIKEKRETATLKCYPIPRHDTVYWYQQGPGQDPQFLISFYEKMQSDKGSIPDRFSAQQFSDYHSELNMSSLELGDSALYFCASSLKGGSLYEQYFGPGTRLTVT.

As regards this clone: The junction differs from germline at one of its ends, possibly a read error. V is TRBV7-7 and J is TRBJ2-5, with 7 nucleotides matching TRBD1. The CDR3 spans 13 residues. CDR1 is SSHAT, CDR2 FNYEAQ, per germline (reference sequence). For the CDR3, the DNA is TGTGCTAGCAGTCAGGACAGGCAAGAGACCCAGTACTTC. Protein sequence: CASSQDRQETQYF.

The V gene is TRBV14, the J gene TRBJ2-7, with a possible D match to TRBD1 (5 bases). Trimming took 2 bases from V and 3 from J, leaving 11 bases between them. In germline, CDR1 is SGHDN, CDR2 FVKESK. This CDR3 contains 14 residues. This chain's CDR3 is CASSQQGLGYEQYF. DNA of the CDR3: TGTGCCAGCAGCCAACAGGGTTTAGGCTACGAGCAGTACTTC.

J is TRBJ2-7 and V is TRBV18, with 8 bases that match TRBD1. There are 14 residues in the CDR3. V trimming: 2 bases; J trimming: 3 bases; junction bases outside the gene matches: 3. The V gene's germline CDR1 is KGHSH and CDR2 LQKENI. In DNA form, the CDR3 reads TGTGCCAGCTCACCATCGGGACAGGACTACGAGCAGTACTTC. It encodes CASSPSGQDYEQYF.

Only one count was recorded for this clone. The chain's CDR3 is CASSPPLRAGRGETQYF. CDR3 nucleotides: TGTGCCAGTAGTCCTCCCCTCCGGGCCGGGAGAGGGGAGACCCAGTACTTC. The chain uses TRBV19 and TRBJ2-5; a possible D gene is TRBD2 (6 bases). Trimming took off 5 bases at V and 5 bases at J, with 24 bases between the two ends. Germline V gene data show CDR1 as LNHDA and CDR2 as SQIVND (reference sequence). The CDR3 consists of 17 residues.

The chain joins TRBV19 to TRBJ2-7, with 9 positions matching TRBD1. The germline CDR1 and CDR2 sequences are LNHDA and SQIVND (reference sequence). Trimming at V came to 7 bases and at J to 2 bases, leaving 9 bases not matched to a gene. The CDR3 is 15 residues long. DNA of the CDR3: TGTGCCAGTACCGTCGACAGGGGGTATGCCTACGAGCAGTACTTC. It yields the protein CASTVDRGYAYEQYF.

The genes are TRBV7-3 and TRBJ2-7; D perhaps matches TRBD2 (6 bases). Trimming left V 2 bases short and J 0 bases short, with 11 bases between. From germline, CDR1 is SGHTA and CDR2 FQGTGA. This CDR3 is built from 15 residues. This CDR3 reads CASSLGGGSSYEQYF. Written as DNA, the CDR3 is TGTGCCAGCAGCTTAGGTGGGGGGAGCTCCTACGAGCAGTACTTC.

This chain joins TRBV19 and TRBJ2-1; 8 bases align to TRBD1. V dropped 11 bases and J dropped 9; count of bases not matched to a gene: 15. The germline V gene has CDR1 LNHDA and CDR2 SQIVND (reference sequence). There are 14 residues in the CDR3. The CDR3 DNA is TGTGCCGGAATGAAACGGACAGGGTCTTCTGAGCAGTTCTTC. Its protein is CAGMKRTGSSEQFF.